One and the same sample provided the 5 T cell receptor beta chains below, sequenced in a study of shared clonotypes between healthy human individuals. The method was immunoSEQ multiplex PCR; TCRdb's version includes in-frame clones alone and lacks a portion of them. The sample lists millions of clones, just over 90% seen once, with roughly 0.15% in the top ten. Sequencing was done on a sample of naive CD4+ T cells sorted from blood. Subset: CD45RA+ positively selected. The receptor set was obtained from a man aged 18-30 years in good health.

This sequence joins TRBV5-4 and TRBJ2-2; 10 bases are shared with TRBD2. Germline loops: CDR1 SGHNT, CDR2 YYREEE (reference sequence). This CDR3 contains 15 residues. V shed 5 bases, J shed 1 base, and the junction held 2 bases outside the gene matches. The CDR3 here is CASSRTSGNTGELFF. The DNA of the CDR3 is TGTGCCAGCAGTCGGACTAGCGGGAACACCGGGGAGCTGTTTTTT.

The rearrangement uses TRBV6-5 and TRBJ2-3; tentative D call: TRBD2 (5 bases). Trimming removed 2 bases from V and 6 bases from J, with 15 bases in between. Germline V CDR1 and CDR2: MNHEY, SVGAGI. The CDR3 totals 15 residues. Written as DNA, the CDR3 is TGTGCCAGCAGTTACCTGGACGCCGGCGGGGATACGCAGTATTTT. Amino acid sequence: CASSYLDAGGDTQYF.

This rearrangement joins TRBV6-1 to TRBJ2-1; 7 bases fit TRBD1. Germline loops: CDR1 MNHNS, CDR2 SASEGT. The CDR3 contains 13 residues. V shed 6 bases, J shed 6 bases, and the junction held 5 bases outside the gene matches. This CDR3 is CASRVPGGNEQFF. The CDR3 nucleotides are TGTGCCAGCAGGGTTCCAGGGGGCAATGAGCAGTTCTTC.

With respect to this clone: This CDR3 is also generated by other DNA sequences in the sample. This chain uses TRBV9 with TRBJ2-7; D is ambiguous. This CDR3 has 14 residues. V lost 0 bases to trimming and J lost 0 bases, with 7 bases between them. Germline-derived CDR1 and CDR2 are SGDLS and YYNGEE. CDR3 protein: CASSVGGFSYEQYF. DNA of the CDR3: TGTGCCAGCAGCGTAGGGGGTTTCTCCTACGAGCAGTACTTC.

The chain recombines TRBV7-9 with TRBJ2-3, with D unresolved. In germline, CDR1 is SEHNR, CDR2 FQNEAQ (reference sequence). Deletions cut 3 bases from V and 6 bases from J, with 13 bases between. The CDR3 runs to 14 residues. The CDR3 sequence is CASSLQGTPDTQYF. DNA of the CDR3: TGTGCCAGCAGCTTGCAAGGAACCCCCGATACGCAGTATTTT. Full variable domain (missing parts from reference TRBV7-9 and TRBJ2-3): DTGVSQNPRHKITKRGQNVTFRCDPISEHNRLYWYRQTLGQGPEFLTYFQNEAQLEKSRLLSDRFSAERPKGSFSTLEIQRTEQGDSAMYLCASSLQGTPDTQYFGPGTRLTVL.